The 27 T cell receptor beta chains presented below share a single source sample, sequenced in a study of CD8+CD57+ T cells in acquired aplastic anemia. Individuals selected for sequencing had exhibited CD8+CD57+ cell expansion on flow cytometry. Researchers used genomic DNA as the template to profile TCR beta VDJ and CDR3. TCRdb re-derived calls from the reads in MiXCR, one entry per CDR3 protein. The sample has about 40,000 distinct CDR3 sequences; approximately 57% are singletons. Sequencing was carried out using sorted CD4+, CD8+, or CD8+CD57+ T cells (not recorded which) from PBMCs. These receptors all come from a human donor with aplastic anemia.

This clonotype has at least ten counts. This sequence joins TRBV4-1 and TRBJ2-3; D is undetermined. This CDR3 has 12 residues. Trimming removed 2 bases at V and 3 bases at J, with 3 bases between. CDR1 and CDR2 from the germline V gene are MGHRA and YSYEKL. In DNA form, the CDR3 reads TGCGCCAGCAGCCAACAGACAGATACGCAGTATTTT. It encodes CASSQQTDTQYF.

The chain couples TRBV4-1 to TRBJ1-2; no definite D call. Trimming cost V 1 base and J 3 bases, with 9 bases left between them. The CDR3 is 14 residues long. Germline-derived CDR1 and CDR2 are MGHRA and YSYEKL. The CDR3 sequence: CASSQAILDYGYTF. DNA for the CDR3: TGCGCCAGCAGCCAAGCGATTTTGGACTATGGCTACACCTTC.

The chain couples TRBV19 to TRBJ2-3; TRBD2 matches at 8 bases. Per germline, CDR1 LNHDA and CDR2 SQIVND (reference sequence). The CDR3 is made up of 15 amino acids. Trimming took 5 bases from V and 3 from J; bases not matched to a gene: 7. The CDR3 DNA reads TGTGCCAGTAGTCGCCGGACGGGGGGGACAGATACGCAGTATTTT. Its translation: CASSRRTGGTDTQYF.

The chain has TRBV25-1 and TRBJ1-2, with D tentatively TRBD1 (5 bases). CDR1 and CDR2 from the germline V gene are MGHDK and SYGVNS. The CDR3 is made up of 15 amino acids. Between the trimmed V and J ends, which lost 7 bases and 0 bases, there was a span of 15 bases. CDR3 DNA sequence: TGTGCCAGCACCCGACAGCCGGTAGCTAACTATGGCTACACCTTC. This codes for CASTRQPVANYGYTF.

This clonotype was detected many times. This chain uses TRBV7-9 with TRBJ1-2; TRBD1 is a possible D gene (6 bases). This CDR3 contains 15 residues. The V end lost 5 bases, the J end lost 5 bases, and 18 bases lay between the germline ends. Germline V gene sequence: CDR1 SEHNR, CDR2 FQNEAQ (reference sequence). CDR3 sequence (DNA): TGTGCCAGCAGCGGACAGTCCGCAAACACTTATGGCTACACCTTC. Translated: CASSGQSANTYGYTF.

The V and J genes are TRBV7-6 and TRBJ1-1, with D unclear. The CDR3 contains 12 residues. The germline gives CDR1 SGHVS, CDR2 FNYEAQ. Trimming stripped 6 bases from V and 0 bases from J, with 5 bases between. The CDR3 DNA reads as TGTGCCAGCAGAGAGATGAACACTGAAGCTTTCTTT. This gives the protein CASREMNTEAFF.

Only one count was recorded for this clonotype. The V and J genes are TRBV3-1 and TRBJ2-5; D possibly corresponds to TRBD1 (5 bases). Germline V CDR1 and CDR2: LGHDT, YNNKEL (reference sequence). V was shortened by 5 bases and J by 1 base, with 8 bases between the two germline ends. This CDR3 contains 13 residues. CDR3 sequence reads: CASSDRPQETQYF. As DNA, the CDR3 is TGTGCCAGCAGCGACAGACCCCAAGAGACCCAGTACTTC.

The V gene is TRBV7-6, the J gene TRBJ2-7; D gene unclear. CDR1 is SGHVS, CDR2 FNYEAQ, per germline. The CDR3 has 12 amino acids. Trimming left V 5 bases short and J 4 bases short, with 9 bases between. The CDR3 sequence is CASSTDTYEQYF. The CDR3 DNA reads as TGTGCCAGCAGCACCGATACGTACGAGCAGTACTTC.

The chain uses TRBV15 and TRBJ1-6; unclear D gene. Germline V gene data show CDR1 as LNHNV and CDR2 as YYDKDF (reference sequence). Trimming removed 5 bases from V and 9 bases from J, with 17 bases in between. CDR3 length equals 15 residues. This CDR3 reads CATSPTEGSTSPLHF. The CDR3 nucleotides are TGTGCCACCAGCCCGACTGAGGGATCTACTTCACCCCTCCACTTT.

This clonotype occurred many times. The genes are TRBV20-1 and TRBJ1-6, with unresolved D. The germline gives CDR1 DFQATT, CDR2 SNEGSKA (reference sequence). The CDR3 consists of 15 residues. Deletions cut 3 bases from V and 4 bases from J, with 13 bases between. CDR3 DNA sequence: TGCAGTGCTAGCACCAGGCCCCGTTATAATTCACCCCTCCACTTT. Translating it yields CSASTRPRYNSPLHF.

This clonotype was detected only a few times. The chain has TRBV7-6 and TRBJ2-3; TRBD1 agrees at 10 bases. Looked up from germline, CDR1 is SGHVS and CDR2 is FNYEAQ. Trimming cost V 1 base and J 0 bases; bases outside gene matches: 4. This CDR3 is built from 17 residues. CDR3 loop: CASSLGTGGGSTDTQYF. The CDR3 coding sequence is TGTGCCAGCAGCTTAGGGACAGGGGGGGGGAGCACAGATACGCAGTATTTT.

This clonotype was observed many times. The chain links TRBV7-2 to TRBJ2-5; 8 bases match TRBD2. The CDR3 spans 15 residues. The V gene end was trimmed by 2 bases and the J gene end by 0 bases; junction bases not matched to a gene: 2. Per germline, CDR1 SGHTA and CDR2 FQGNSA. CDR3 bases: TGTGCCAGCAGCTTAACAGCGGGGGACCAAGAGACCCAGTACTTC. It encodes CASSLTAGDQETQYF.

This clonotype was recorded only once. The gene calls are TRBV29-1 and TRBJ2-7; D may be TRBD2 (6 bases). V lost 7 bases and J lost 6, with 19 bases in between. Germline lookup yields CDR1 SQVTM and CDR2 ANQGSEA. This CDR3 has 13 residues. In DNA form, the CDR3 reads TGCAGCGGAGGGACTCTCCTCTGTGTCGAGCAGTACTTC. Translation gives CSGGTLLCVEQYF.

This clonotype was counted between two and nine times. This rearrangement joins TRBV11-2 to TRBJ1-2; tentative D call: TRBD1 (6 bases). Trimming shortened V by 5 bases and J by 4 bases, and 20 bases separated the two germline ends. The CDR3 is 16 residues long. Germline CDR1 is SGHAT and CDR2 is FQNNGV. CDR3 sequence (DNA): TGTGCCAGCAGCGAGTGGGGGGTACAGGGCGGCTATGGCTACACCTTC. Its translation: CASSEWGVQGGYGYTF.

The rearrangement uses TRBV15 and TRBJ2-5, with D perhaps TRBD1 (5 bases). The V end was cut by 0 bases, the J end by 4 bases, with 12 bases between. CDR3 size: 15 residues. The germline V gene encodes CDR1 LNHNV and CDR2 YYDKDF (reference sequence). Here the CDR3 DNA reads TGTGCCACCAGCAGAGATCGGGCAGGGTCAGAGACCCAGTACTTC. Its protein product is CATSRDRAGSETQYF.

This chain connects TRBV2 to TRBJ1-1; D might be TRBD1 (6 bases). Trimming took 6 bases from V and 4 from J, leaving 18 bases between them. Germline values: CDR1 SNHLY, CDR2 FYNNEI. The CDR3 has 15 amino acids. CDR3 sequence: CASRLDRQGGTEAFF. CDR3 nucleotide sequence: TGTGCCAGCAGGCTCGACAGGCAGGGAGGCACTGAAGCTTTCTTT.

V and J are TRBV29-1 and TRBJ1-2; TRBD1 agrees at 8 bases. Trimming at V came to 1 base and at J to 4 bases, leaving 5 bases not matched to a gene. Per the germline V gene, CDR1 is SQVTM and CDR2 is ANQGSEA. The CDR3 spans 14 residues. As DNA, the CDR3 is TGCAGCGTTGAAGTGACAGGGGCCTTCTATGGCTACACCTTC. Amino acids: CSVEVTGAFYGYTF.

This clonotype occurred once. The V and J genes are TRBV18 and TRBJ1-1, with D perhaps TRBD1 (5 bases). Germline CDR1 is KGHSH and CDR2 is LQKENI. The CDR3 contains 14 residues. V lost 3 bases to trimming and J lost 0 bases, with 8 bases between them. The CDR3 DNA sequence: TGTGCCAGCTCACCCCAGGGAATGAACACTGAAGCTTTCTTT. It codes for CASSPQGMNTEAFF.

This clonotype has ten or more counts. The chain joins TRBV7-6 to TRBJ2-3; a possible D gene is TRBD2 (7 bases). The CDR3 runs to 14 residues. Deletions cut 0 bases from V and 5 bases from J, with 9 bases between. Germline V gene sequence: CDR1 SGHVS, CDR2 FNYEAQ. CDR3 sequence reads: CASSLAGGQDTQYF. The CDR3 DNA is TGTGCCAGCAGCTTAGCGGGGGGGCAAGATACGCAGTATTTT. The full variable domain, rest sourced from reference TRBV7-6 and TRBJ2-3, is GAGVSQSPRYKVTKRGQDVALRCDPISGHVSLYWYRQALGQGPEFLTYFNYEAQQDKSGLPNDRFSAERPEGSISTLTIQRTEQRDSAMYRCASSLAGGQDTQYFGPGTRLTVL.

V gene TRBV2 combines with J gene TRBJ2-3; D gene ambiguous. V was cut by 7 bases and J by 2 bases, with 10 bases left in between. From germline, CDR1 is SNHLY and CDR2 FYNNEI. This CDR3 contains 13 residues. The CDR3 DNA reads TGTGCCAGCATTGTGATTCCCACAGATACGCAGTATTTT. This sequence encodes CASIVIPTDTQYF.

The V call is TRBV25-1, the J call TRBJ2-3, with TRBD2 matching over 9 bases. CDR1 MGHDK and CDR2 SYGVNS come from the germline V gene. The J segment lost 3 bases and the V segment lost 4 bases, leaving 2 bases of the junction unmatched. The CDR3 runs 14 residues. The CDR3 here is CASSGLAGTDTQYF. DNA of the CDR3: TGTGCCAGCAGTGGGCTAGCGGGGACAGATACGCAGTATTTT.

This clonotype has at least ten counts. This chain uses TRBV20-1 with TRBJ2-5, with a tentative D call TRBD2 (5 bases). Germline V lookup: CDR1 DFQATT, CDR2 SNEGSKA (reference sequence). V was clipped by 6 bases and J by 5 bases, with 16 bases between them. The CDR3 consists of 13 residues. The CDR3, as DNA: TGCAGTGCCTCCGCCCCGGGGAAGGAGACCCAGTACTTC. It translates to CSASAPGKETQYF.

This clonotype was observed once. The chain's CDR3 is CAISAPSGRSYEQFF. The DNA for the CDR3 is TGTGCCATCAGTGCTCCTAGCGGGAGAAGCTATGAGCAGTTCTTC. The chain combines TRBV10-3 with TRBJ2-1; 10 bases map to TRBD2. There are 15 residues in the CDR3. Trimming at V came to 4 bases and at J to 8 bases, leaving 8 bases not matched to a gene. CDR1 and CDR2 from the germline V gene are ENHRY and SYGVKD.

The chain links TRBV5-1 to TRBJ1-1; 7 bases map to TRBD1. Germline V gives CDR1 SGHRS, CDR2 YFSETQ. The CDR3 runs 14 residues. Losses at the gene ends were 7 bases for V and 4 bases for J; bases not matched to a gene: 10. The CDR3 loop is CASRREGAFTEAFF. For the CDR3, the DNA is TGCGCCAGCCGCCGTGAGGGGGCATTCACTGAAGCTTTCTTT.

The rearrangement uses TRBV20-1 and TRBJ2-1; possible D gene TRBD1, 6 bases. The CDR3 runs to 16 residues. V lost 3 bases, J lost 4 bases, and 19 bases lay in between. Germline V gene sequence: CDR1 DFQATT, CDR2 SNEGSKA (reference sequence). The CDR3 region is CSARRQGRTRYNEQFF. The CDR3, as DNA: TGCAGTGCTAGGAGGCAGGGGCGAACGCGATACAATGAGCAGTTCTTC.

A few counts support this clonotype. This chain links TRBV6-1 with TRBJ1-1; a weak D match, TRBD1 (6 bases). The CDR3 sequence is 14 residues long. CDR1 is MNHNS, CDR2 SASEGT, per germline. Trimming cost V 7 bases and J 4 bases, with 16 bases left between them. CDR3 coding DNA: TGTGCCAGCACCCTAGGGGGGTCGGGCACTGAAGCTTTCTTT. Its protein is CASTLGGSGTEAFF.

Remarks on this clonotype: Germline and junction disagree at one end, which may indicate a read error. V usage is TRBV2 and J usage is TRBJ2-5; D gene unclear. Germline values: CDR1 SNHLY, CDR2 FYNNEI. This CDR3 region has 12 residues. The CDR3 reads CASSLGKETQYF. CDR3 bases: TGTGCTAGCAGCTTAGGGAAGGAGACCCAGTACTTC.